What follows is one TCR beta chain and its context. Its antigen remains unidentified. This entry belongs to a study of cytomegalovirus exposure and HLA in healthy donors. The PCR had 60 Vbeta and 13 Jbeta primers. The protocol was immunoSEQ multiplex PCR, while the TCRdb copy is restricted to in-frame clones and leaves out a portion. The sample has more than 90,000 clones, roughly 78% seen once. Study findings and constraints: Diagnosis of cytomegalovirus status made by the classifier reportedly showed high specificity and sensitivity. In an earlier analysis, productive rearrangement rates for most beta V segments clustered near 87% or 30%.

Germline V gene data show CDR1 as MGHDK and CDR2 as SYGVNS. Trimming at V came to 6 bases and at J to 2 bases, leaving 3 bases not matched to a gene. The CDR3 runs to 13 residues. This clonotype was sampled from a woman in her sixties in good health and CMV-seronegative. The chain has TRBV25-1 and TRBJ2-7, with TRBD1 identical over 8 bases. Sequencing used PBMCs. Here the CDR3 reads CASSETGAYEQYF. The CDR3 coding sequence is TGTGCCAGCAGCGAGACAGGGGCCTACGAGCAGTACTTC.